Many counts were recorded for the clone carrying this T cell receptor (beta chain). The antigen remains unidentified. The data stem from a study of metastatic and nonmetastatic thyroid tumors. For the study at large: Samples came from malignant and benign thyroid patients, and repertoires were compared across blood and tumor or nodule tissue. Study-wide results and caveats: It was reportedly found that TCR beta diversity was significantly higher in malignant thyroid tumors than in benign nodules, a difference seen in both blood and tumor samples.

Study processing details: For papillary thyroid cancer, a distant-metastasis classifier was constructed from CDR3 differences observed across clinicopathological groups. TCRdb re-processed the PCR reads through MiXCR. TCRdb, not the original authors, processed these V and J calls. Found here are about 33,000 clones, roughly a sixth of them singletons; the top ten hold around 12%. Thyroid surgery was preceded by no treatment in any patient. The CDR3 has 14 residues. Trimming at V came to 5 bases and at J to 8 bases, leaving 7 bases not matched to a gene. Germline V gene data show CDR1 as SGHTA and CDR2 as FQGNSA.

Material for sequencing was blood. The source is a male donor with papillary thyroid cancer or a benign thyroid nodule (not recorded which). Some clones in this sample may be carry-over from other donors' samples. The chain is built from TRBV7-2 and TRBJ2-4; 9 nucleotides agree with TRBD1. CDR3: CASSLTGGWDIQYF. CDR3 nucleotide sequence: TGTGCCAGCAGCCTGACAGGGGGTTGGGACATTCAGTACTTC.